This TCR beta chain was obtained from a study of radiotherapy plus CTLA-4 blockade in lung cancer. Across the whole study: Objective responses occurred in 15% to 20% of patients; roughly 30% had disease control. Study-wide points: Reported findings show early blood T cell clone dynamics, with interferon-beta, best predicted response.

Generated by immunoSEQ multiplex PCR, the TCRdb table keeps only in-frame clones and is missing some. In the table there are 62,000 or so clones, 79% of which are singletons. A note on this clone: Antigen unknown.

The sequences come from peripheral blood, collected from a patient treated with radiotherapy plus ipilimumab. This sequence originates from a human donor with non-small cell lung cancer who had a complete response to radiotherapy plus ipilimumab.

CDR3 bases: TGTGCCAGCAGCCCACAGACAGGGAGCACTGAAGCTTTCTTT. Amino acids: CASSPQTGSTEAFF. The chain combines TRBV11-2 with TRBJ1-1; 7 bases match TRBD1. With V trimmed by 5 bases and J by 4 bases, 7 bases remained unmatched. This CDR3 is built from 14 residues. Germline loops: CDR1 SGHAT, CDR2 FQNNGV.